Listed below are T cell receptor beta chains from one sample, sequenced in a study of brain T cells in children with intractable seizures. Produced via immunoSEQ multiplex PCR; TCRdb's table is partial and in-frame only. This sample has 340,000 or so clones, with over 90% found just once. Sequenced material: peripheral blood, taken less than 6 months after surgery. The receptor set was obtained from a boy in the first two years of life with tuberous sclerosis and intractable seizures. CDR3s include the opening cysteine and the closing phenylalanine or tryptophan. Fields, in order: CDR3 DNA, CDR3 protein, V gene, clone size, J gene, D gene. The D gene is left open where the match is weak. Clone size is stated in some rows and not others, as once, few, many or a class when expanded.

cdr3_nt: TGCAGCGTTGAAATAGGGGGGACTGAAGCTTTCTTT; cdr3_aa: CSVEIGGTEAFF; v_call: TRBV29-1; clone_size: .; j_call: TRBJ1-1; d_call: .
cdr3_nt: TGTGCCAGTAGTATCGGGTCCAGGGACTACTCCTACGAGCAGTACTTC; cdr3_aa: CASSIGSRDYSYEQYF; v_call: TRBV19; clone_size: .; j_call: TRBJ2-7; d_call: TRBD2
cdr3_nt: TGCGCCAGCAGCCAAAGTTTAGCGGGGCTAACATACAATGAGCAGTTCTTC; cdr3_aa: CASSQSLAGLTYNEQFF; v_call: TRBV4-1; clone_size: .; j_call: TRBJ2-1; d_call: TRBD2
cdr3_nt: TGTGCCAGCAGATCCGGACAGGTACATGAAGCTTTCTTT; cdr3_aa: CASRSGQVHEAFF; v_call: TRBV5-6; clone_size: .; j_call: TRBJ1-1; d_call: TRBD1
cdr3_nt: TGTGCCACCAGTGACACATTTAGCCCCCCGGATGAGCAGTTCTTC; cdr3_aa: CATSDTFSPPDEQFF; v_call: TRBV24-1; clone_size: .; j_call: TRBJ2-1; d_call: .
cdr3_nt: TGTGCCAGCAGTCCGGGTTACATTCGACAGGGTTGGAACTATGGCTACACCTTC; cdr3_aa: CASSPGYIRQGWNYGYTF; v_call: TRBV6-6; clone_size: .; j_call: TRBJ1-2; d_call: TRBD1
cdr3_nt: TGTGCCAGCAGTTCCGTAATCAATTCACCCCTCCACTTT; cdr3_aa: CASSSVINSPLHF; v_call: TRBV12-3/TRBV12-4; clone_size: .; j_call: TRBJ1-6; d_call: .
cdr3_nt: TGTGCCAGCAGTGAATACGGGGTCAATGAGCAGTTCTTC; cdr3_aa: CASSEYGVNEQFF; v_call: TRBV6-1; clone_size: once; j_call: TRBJ2-1; d_call: .
cdr3_nt: TGTGCCAGCAGCTTACCAGGGACAGTTCAAGAGACCCAGTACTTC; cdr3_aa: CASSLPGTVQETQYF; v_call: TRBV7-9; clone_size: .; j_call: TRBJ2-5; d_call: TRBD1
cdr3_nt: TGTGCCAGCACCCGCGACGGTATGGGCGAGCAGTACTTC; cdr3_aa: CASTRDGMGEQYF; v_call: TRBV6-5; clone_size: .; j_call: TRBJ2-7; d_call: .
cdr3_nt: TGTGCCAGCAGCCCCATCGGGGAGGCAGGGCGGGACACCGGGGAGCTGTTTTTT; cdr3_aa: CASSPIGEAGRDTGELFF; v_call: TRBV13; clone_size: .; j_call: TRBJ2-2; d_call: .
cdr3_nt: TGTGCCAGCAGCCAAGACAGGGGGCGACAGTACGAGCAGTACTTC; cdr3_aa: CASSQDRGRQYEQYF; v_call: TRBV3-1/TRBV3-2; clone_size: .; j_call: TRBJ2-7; d_call: TRBD1
cdr3_nt: TGTGCCAGCAGTTTCAGGGGAACCGGGGAGCTGTTTTTT; cdr3_aa: CASSFRGTGELFF; v_call: TRBV11-3; clone_size: .; j_call: TRBJ2-2; d_call: .
cdr3_nt: TGTGCCAGCAGCCAAACCAGCGCGAACACTGAAGCTTTCTTT; cdr3_aa: CASSQTSANTEAFF; v_call: TRBV3-1/TRBV3-2; clone_size: .; j_call: TRBJ1-1; d_call: .
cdr3_nt: TGTGCCAGCAGCCCCAAGGGGAACTCTGGAAACACCATATATTTT; cdr3_aa: CASSPKGNSGNTIYF; v_call: TRBV7-2; clone_size: .; j_call: TRBJ1-3; d_call: .
cdr3_nt: TGTGCCAGCAGCCAAGCCGGGACCGGGGGGTCACCCCTCCACTTT; cdr3_aa: CASSQAGTGGSPLHF; v_call: TRBV14; clone_size: .; j_call: TRBJ1-6; d_call: .
cdr3_nt: TGCGCCAGCAGTCGCCCCGCAGAGCGCTGTGATTCACCCCTCCACTTT; cdr3_aa: CASSRPAERCDSPLHF; v_call: TRBV23-1; clone_size: .; j_call: TRBJ1-6; d_call: .
cdr3_nt: TGTGCCAGCAGTTACCCGGGGGGCAATGAGCAGTTCTTC; cdr3_aa: CASSYPGGNEQFF; v_call: TRBV6-6; clone_size: .; j_call: TRBJ2-1; d_call: TRBD2
cdr3_nt: TGTGCCAGCAGTCCGGGACAGGGGGTTTATGGCTACACCTTC; cdr3_aa: CASSPGQGVYGYTF; v_call: TRBV2; clone_size: once; j_call: TRBJ1-2; d_call: TRBD1
cdr3_nt: TGTGCCAGCAGCTTAGCGGTATTTTCAGCGAACACTGAAGCTTTCTTT; cdr3_aa: CASSLAVFSANTEAFF; v_call: TRBV7-9; clone_size: once; j_call: TRBJ1-1; d_call: .
cdr3_nt: TGCGCCAGCAGCTTGGGGGCCGCTCGGTGGGCTTTCTTT; cdr3_aa: CASSLGAARWAFF; v_call: TRBV5-1; clone_size: .; j_call: TRBJ1-1; d_call: .
cdr3_nt: TGTGCCAGCAGTTACACCGGGACAAGGATTTTCGAGCAGTACTTC; cdr3_aa: CASSYTGTRIFEQYF; v_call: TRBV6-5; clone_size: many; j_call: TRBJ2-7; d_call: .
cdr3_nt: TGTGCCAGCAGTGTCGTGGAGTTGCCCTCCGGGGAGCTGTTTTTT; cdr3_aa: CASSVVELPSGELFF; v_call: TRBV9; clone_size: .; j_call: TRBJ2-2; d_call: .
cdr3_nt: TGTGCCAGCAGCGCAAGAGGACTAGCGGGCCGACATAACACCGGGGAGCTGTTTTTT; cdr3_aa: CASSARGLAGRHNTGELFF; v_call: TRBV5-4; clone_size: once; j_call: TRBJ2-2; d_call: TRBD2
cdr3_nt: TGCGCCAGCAGCTTGGCTGTGGGGGGCACTGAAGCTTTCTTT; cdr3_aa: CASSLAVGGTEAFF; v_call: TRBV5-1; clone_size: .; j_call: TRBJ1-1; d_call: .
cdr3_nt: TGTGCCAGCAGTTTTAAAGGACACATGAACACTGAAGCTTTCTTT; cdr3_aa: CASSFKGHMNTEAFF; v_call: TRBV27; clone_size: .; j_call: TRBJ1-1; d_call: .
cdr3_nt: TGTGCCAGCAGTGAAGCGAGCCTAGCGGGAGGTCTTGGGCAGTACTTC; cdr3_aa: CASSEASLAGGLGQYF; v_call: TRBV2; clone_size: .; j_call: TRBJ2-7; d_call: TRBD2
cdr3_nt: TGTGCCAGCAGCTTAGCTTACCTAGCCAAAAACATTCAGTACTTC; cdr3_aa: CASSLAYLAKNIQYF; v_call: TRBV7-2; clone_size: .; j_call: TRBJ2-4; d_call: .
cdr3_nt: TGTGCCAGCAGCCCTAGCTCAGGGGGCGCAACCTATGGCTACACCTTC; cdr3_aa: CASSPSSGGATYGYTF; v_call: TRBV7-2; clone_size: .; j_call: TRBJ1-2; d_call: TRBD1
cdr3_nt: TGTGCCAGCAGTACACCGGGATCGGTCGAGCAGTACTTC; cdr3_aa: CASSTPGSVEQYF; v_call: TRBV27; clone_size: .; j_call: TRBJ2-7; d_call: .
cdr3_nt: TGTGCCACCAAACCGGGGCCTAAATACAATGAGCAGTTCTTC; cdr3_aa: CATKPGPKYNEQFF; v_call: TRBV7-2; clone_size: .; j_call: TRBJ2-1; d_call: .
cdr3_nt: TGTGCCAGCAGGTCCGGAGGGTCTAATAATGAAAAACTGTTTTTT; cdr3_aa: CASRSGGSNNEKLFF; v_call: TRBV6-5; clone_size: .; j_call: TRBJ1-4; d_call: .
cdr3_nt: TGTGCCAGCAGTCAACACATGACAGAGTCCTACGAGCAGTACTTC; cdr3_aa: CASSQHMTESYEQYF; v_call: TRBV25-1; clone_size: once; j_call: TRBJ2-7; d_call: .
cdr3_nt: TGTGCCAGCAGCTTGTTTGGTAGCGGGAGGTTTCCCGAGCAGTACTTC; cdr3_aa: CASSLFGSGRFPEQYF; v_call: TRBV11-2; clone_size: once; j_call: TRBJ2-7; d_call: TRBD2
cdr3_nt: TGTGCCAGCAGACTTCCTCACTCTGGAAACACCATATATTTT; cdr3_aa: CASRLPHSGNTIYF; v_call: TRBV6-5; clone_size: .; j_call: TRBJ1-3; d_call: .
cdr3_nt: TGTGCCAGCTCACCGGTACAGGGAATTGTTTCTGGGGCCAACGTCCTGACTTTC; cdr3_aa: CASSPVQGIVSGANVLTF; v_call: TRBV18; clone_size: .; j_call: TRBJ2-6; d_call: .
cdr3_nt: TGCGCCAGCAGCTTGGACTGGCGGTCCCACGAGCAGTACTTC; cdr3_aa: CASSLDWRSHEQYF; v_call: TRBV5-1; clone_size: .; j_call: TRBJ2-7; d_call: .
cdr3_nt: TGTGCCAGCAGTTCCAGGACAGGGGTGAACACCGGGGAGCTGTTTTTT; cdr3_aa: CASSSRTGVNTGELFF; v_call: TRBV3-1/TRBV3-2; clone_size: .; j_call: TRBJ2-2; d_call: TRBD1
cdr3_nt: TGTGCCAGCAGTTACTCGACCTACCGGAGCTCCTACGAGCAGTACTTC; cdr3_aa: CASSYSTYRSSYEQYF; v_call: TRBV6-5; clone_size: .; j_call: TRBJ2-7; d_call: .
cdr3_nt: TGTGCCAGCAGCTTTCTACCAGACGACGAGCAGTACTTC; cdr3_aa: CASSFLPDDEQYF; v_call: TRBV5-5; clone_size: .; j_call: TRBJ2-7; d_call: .
cdr3_nt: TGCGCCAGCAGCTTGGTAGCAGCGGGAGGAGCAGATACGCAGTATTTT; cdr3_aa: CASSLVAAGGADTQYF; v_call: TRBV5-1; clone_size: .; j_call: TRBJ2-3; d_call: TRBD2
cdr3_nt: TGTGCCAGCAAGGAACAGCCGATAACTAGCGGGGGGACCAACACCGGGGAGCTGTTTTTT; cdr3_aa: CASKEQPITSGGTNTGELFF; v_call: TRBV27; clone_size: .; j_call: TRBJ2-2; d_call: TRBD2
cdr3_nt: TGCAGCGTTGATTGGACAGGGGCAGGTGGCTACACCTTC; cdr3_aa: CSVDWTGAGGYTF; v_call: TRBV29-1; clone_size: .; j_call: TRBJ1-2; d_call: TRBD1
cdr3_nt: TGTGCCAGCAGCTTACTCGGGGCAGGTATGAACACTGAAGCTTTCTTT; cdr3_aa: CASSLLGAGMNTEAFF; v_call: TRBV7-2; clone_size: .; j_call: TRBJ1-1; d_call: .
cdr3_nt: TGTGCCAGTATTCTTTACCCAGAGGACGAGGGATCCCAGCCCCAGCATTTT; cdr3_aa: CASILYPEDEGSQPQHF; v_call: TRBV19; clone_size: .; j_call: TRBJ1-5; d_call: .
cdr3_nt: TGTGCCAGCAGCTTAGTATCACCGGGAGGCCCAGATACGCAGTATTTT; cdr3_aa: CASSLVSPGGPDTQYF; v_call: TRBV7-2; clone_size: .; j_call: TRBJ2-3; d_call: TRBD2
cdr3_nt: TGTGCCAGCAGCTTAATTCCGAACACTGAAGCTTTCTTT; cdr3_aa: CASSLIPNTEAFF; v_call: TRBV7-3; clone_size: .; j_call: TRBJ1-1; d_call: .
cdr3_nt: TGTGCCAGCAGCCAAGAACTAGCGGGAGAGTACGGGGAGCTGTTTTTT; cdr3_aa: CASSQELAGEYGELFF; v_call: TRBV3-1/TRBV3-2; clone_size: .; j_call: TRBJ2-2; d_call: TRBD2
cdr3_nt: TGTGCCAGCAGCCAAGCGGACCTTTTAGAGACCCAGTACTTC; cdr3_aa: CASSQADLLETQYF; v_call: TRBV3-1/TRBV3-2; clone_size: .; j_call: TRBJ2-5; d_call: .
cdr3_nt: TGTGCCACCAGTGATTTGCGCCCGTCGCGGGGGGTATACGAGCAGTACTTC; cdr3_aa: CATSDLRPSRGVYEQYF; v_call: TRBV24-1; clone_size: .; j_call: TRBJ2-7; d_call: TRBD2
cdr3_nt: TGTGCCAGCAGCTTGTTAGGGGAAATACGCCAAGTGTTCAATGAGCAGTTCTTC; cdr3_aa: CASSLLGEIRQVFNEQFF; v_call: TRBV5-6; clone_size: .; j_call: TRBJ2-1; d_call: .
cdr3_nt: TGCGCCAGCAGCGCCGGGACTAGCGGGGGGGAACAAGAGACCCAGTACTTC; cdr3_aa: CASSAGTSGGEQETQYF; v_call: TRBV5-1; clone_size: .; j_call: TRBJ2-5; d_call: TRBD2
cdr3_nt: TGCGCCAGCAGCCAAGCGGGGTCCACAGATACGCAGTATTTT; cdr3_aa: CASSQAGSTDTQYF; v_call: TRBV4-1; clone_size: .; j_call: TRBJ2-3; d_call: .
cdr3_nt: TGTGCCAGTAGAGAACCGGGACAGGGTATTGGCTACACCTTC; cdr3_aa: CASREPGQGIGYTF; v_call: TRBV19; clone_size: .; j_call: TRBJ1-2; d_call: TRBD1
cdr3_nt: TGTGCCAGCAGCAAAGGACACCCGGGGACTCCCTTTTTT; cdr3_aa: CASSKGHPGTPFF; v_call: TRBV28; clone_size: .; j_call: TRBJ1-4; d_call: .
cdr3_nt: TGTGCCACCCTAAGACAGGGGGCACAACACAATGAGCAGTTCTTC; cdr3_aa: CATLRQGAQHNEQFF; v_call: TRBV10-3; clone_size: .; j_call: TRBJ2-1; d_call: TRBD1
cdr3_nt: TGCGCCAGCAGCTTGGGGGGGGACTCCTACGAGCAGTACTTC; cdr3_aa: CASSLGGDSYEQYF; v_call: TRBV5-1; clone_size: once; j_call: TRBJ2-7; d_call: .